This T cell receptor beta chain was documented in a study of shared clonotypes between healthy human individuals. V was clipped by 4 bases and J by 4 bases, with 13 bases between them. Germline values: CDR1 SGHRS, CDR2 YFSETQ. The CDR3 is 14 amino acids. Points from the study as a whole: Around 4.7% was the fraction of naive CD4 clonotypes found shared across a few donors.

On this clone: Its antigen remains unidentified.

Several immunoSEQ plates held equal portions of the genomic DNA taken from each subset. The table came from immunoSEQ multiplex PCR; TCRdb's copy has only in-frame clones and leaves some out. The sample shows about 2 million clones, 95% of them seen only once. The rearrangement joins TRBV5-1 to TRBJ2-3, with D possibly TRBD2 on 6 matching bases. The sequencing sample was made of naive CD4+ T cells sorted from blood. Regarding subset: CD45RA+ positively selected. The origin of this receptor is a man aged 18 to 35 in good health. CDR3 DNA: TGCGCCAGCAGCGGGGAGCGGGCATCAGATACGCAGTATTTT. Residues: CASSGERASDTQYF.